This T cell receptor beta chain originates from a study of blood T cell repertoires in COVID-19. For the study at large: The cDNA or gDNA used as material had been derived from T cells, B-cell-depleted T cells, or PBMCs.

Original methodology: Nucleated cell number was recorded as an estimate derived from reference gene primer amplification. The method was immunoSEQ multiplex PCR; TCRdb's version includes in-frame clones alone and lacks a portion of them. The V and J calls and the clone size are those of that table, but D and trimming were determined from the DNA. This table has fewer than 60,000 clones, around three quarters appearing once. V lost 2 bases and J lost 4, with 11 bases in between. The CDR3 is made up of 14 amino acids. In germline, CDR1 is MNHNS, CDR2 SASEGT. This clone came up a few times. This sequence was found in a man in his sixties or seventies with acute or convalescent COVID-19. V gene TRBV6-1 combines with J gene TRBJ1-2, with a tentative D call TRBD1 (6 bases). The sample comprised peripheral blood. The CDR3 bases are TGTGCCAGCAGTGAAACTGACAGGCTCTATGGCTACACCTTC. It yields the protein CASSETDRLYGYTF.